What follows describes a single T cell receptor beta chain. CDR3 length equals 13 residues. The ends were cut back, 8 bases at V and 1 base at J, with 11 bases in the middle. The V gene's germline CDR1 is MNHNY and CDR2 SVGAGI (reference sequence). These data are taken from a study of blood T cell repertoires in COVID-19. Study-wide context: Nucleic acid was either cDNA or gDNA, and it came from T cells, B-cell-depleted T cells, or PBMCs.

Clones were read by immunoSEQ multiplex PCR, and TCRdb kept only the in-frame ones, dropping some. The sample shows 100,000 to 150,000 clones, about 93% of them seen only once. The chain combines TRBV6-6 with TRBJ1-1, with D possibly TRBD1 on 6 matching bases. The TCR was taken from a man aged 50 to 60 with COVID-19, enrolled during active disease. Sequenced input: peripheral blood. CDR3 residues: CASHRQANTEAFF. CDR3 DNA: TGTGCCAGCCATCGACAGGCGAACACTGAAGCTTTCTTT.